This TCR beta chain was recovered during a study of T cells in Graves' hyperthyroidism and ophthalmopathy. Amplification yielded TCR beta CDR3 regions, with RNA transcripts as the source. Carried out on the TCR CDR3, a first-round RT-PCR used the HTBI primer set. TCRdb itself ran the multiplex PCR reads through MiXCR, one entry per CDR3 protein. The sample lists hundreds of thousands of distinct CDR3 sequences, roughly 46% occurring once. General study results and limits: Ophthalmopathy was identified by the model a median 6.5 months ahead of onset. Most expanded thyroid clonotypes above 0.001 recurred in blood.

In regard to this clonotype: Its antigen is unidentified. It is likely a read error, because the conserved phenylalanine at the end of the CDR3 is missing.

V shed 6 bases and J shed 3 bases, with 11 bases lying between them. Germline CDR1 SGHTA, CDR2 FQGNSA. The CDR3 is 13 residues long. The gene calls are TRBV7-2 and TRBJ1-2; D remains ambiguous. The sequence was obtained from a young woman with Graves' hyperthyroidism. Sequenced input: peripheral blood or thyroid tissue (not recorded which). In nucleotides, the CDR3 is TGTGCCAGCAGTTTGAACATCTACTATGGCTACACCTCC. Translated, it gives CASSLNIYYGYTS.